This T cell receptor beta chain was identified in a study of metastatic and nonmetastatic thyroid tumors. The overall study: Across blood and tumor or nodule tissue, repertoires from malignant and benign thyroid patients were compared with one another. Study-level results: The study reportedly found significantly higher TCR beta diversity in malignant thyroid tumors than benign nodules, in blood and tumor.

V was shortened by 7 bases and J by 0 bases, with 24 bases between the two germline ends. The germline V gene encodes CDR1 MNHEY and CDR2 SVGAGI. The CDR3 has 18 residues. In the original workflow: Between-group CDR3 differences, defined by clinicopathological status, yielded a distant-metastasis classifier for papillary thyroid cancer. TCRdb used MiXCR to call clones anew from the PCR reads. The V and J calls here are based on TCRdb, not the publication. The sample yields around 35,000 clones, roughly a sixth seen once. Concerning this clone: Its antigen is not identified.

Before thyroid surgery, none of the patients had received any treatment. This receptor was taken from a male donor with papillary thyroid cancer or a benign thyroid nodule (not recorded which). Some clones in this sample may be carry-over from other donors' samples. The chain uses TRBV6-5 and TRBJ1-2; D unclear. Source material: blood. The chain's CDR3 is CASISLDPVVAPNYGYTF. The CDR3 bases are TGTGCCAGCATTTCACTGGACCCAGTAGTAGCCCCTAACTATGGCTACACCTTC.